This TCR beta chain was identified in a study of blood T cell repertoires in COVID-19. In the study overall: T cells, B-cell-depleted T cells, or PBMCs supplied cDNA or gDNA.

Original methodology: Amplification with reference gene primers provided the estimates of nucleated cell counts. TCRdb keeps only in-frame clones here, not all; method: immunoSEQ multiplex PCR. That table gives V, J and clone size, and the DNA gave D and trimming. The profile shows fewer than 250,000 clones, roughly 86% of them singletons. This clone was seen a handful of times. V lost 4 bases to trimming and J lost 1 base, with 21 bases between them. The CDR3 is made up of 18 amino acids. Germline V CDR1 and CDR2: MRHNA, SNTAGT. The clonotype comes from a man aged 55 to 70 with acute or convalescent COVID-19. The material sequenced was peripheral blood. The chain links TRBV6-4 to TRBJ2-3; D is perhaps TRBD1 (7 bases). CDR3 nucleotide sequence: TGTGCCAGCAGTGGTACCGGGGGAAGGGGGCCACGCACAGATACGCAGTATTTT. It yields the protein CASSGTGGRGPRTDTQYF.